This is a list of T cell receptor beta chains from one sample in a study of PD-1 blockade in classical Hodgkin lymphoma. Libraries were prepared by immunoSEQ multiplex PCR; TCRdb keeps only in-frame clonotypes and omits some of them. The sample has approximately 110,000 clones; 89% are singletons. The sample in question was peripheral blood mononuclear cells (PBMCs), obtained before the fourth cycle of nivolumab. The receptor source for this set is a human donor with classical Hodgkin lymphoma. CDR3s include the opening cysteine and the closing phenylalanine or tryptophan. The order of the fields is D gene, V gene, J gene, clone size, CDR3 protein, CDR3 DNA. The D gene is left open where the match is weak. Not every row has a clone size; where given, it reads once, few, many or a size class.

>.|TRBV2|TRBJ2-2|.
CASTRSGLKSGELFF
TGTGCCAGCACCCGAAGTGGCCTTAAGAGCGGGGAGCTGTTTTTT
>TRBD2|TRBV10-2|TRBJ2-3|.
CASSGGNTQYF
TGCGCCAGCAGCGGGGGGAATACGCAGTATTTT
>.|TRBV19|TRBJ1-1|.
CASSIARNGNTEAFF
TGTGCCAGTAGTATAGCTCGAAATGGGAACACTGAAGCTTTCTTT
>.|TRBV5-4|TRBJ2-2|.
CASSLDNRNTGELFF
TGTGCCAGCAGCTTGGACAATAGGAACACCGGGGAGCTGTTTTTT
>TRBD2|TRBV5-1|TRBJ2-7|.
CASSEVSGSIYEQYF
TGCGCCAGCAGCGAGGTTAGCGGGAGTATTTACGAGCAGTACTTC
>.|TRBV6-5|TRBJ2-1|.
CASRGQYNEQFF
TGTGCCAGCAGAGGACAGTACAATGAGCAGTTCTTC
>TRBD1|TRBV15|TRBJ1-5|.
CATSRGRLGDRGMDQPQHF
TGTGCCACCAGCAGGGGTCGGTTGGGGGACAGGGGAATGGATCAGCCCCAGCATTTT
>.|TRBV7-6|TRBJ2-7|once
CASSYERDYEQYF
TGTGCCAGCAGCTACGAGAGAGATTACGAGCAGTACTTC
>.|TRBV18|TRBJ1-1|.
CASSPPSAWASVTEAFF
TGTGCCAGCTCACCACCTTCGGCGTGGGCCTCGGTCACTGAAGCTTTCTTT
>TRBD1|TRBV27|TRBJ2-7|.
CASSLQVDRIYEQYF
TGTGCCAGCAGTTTACAGGTGGACAGGATCTACGAGCAGTACTTC
>TRBD2|TRBV19|TRBJ2-3|.
CASRTGSSGPSTDTQYF
TGTGCCAGCCGTACGGGTTCTAGCGGCCCTAGCACAGATACGCAGTATTTT
>.|TRBV18|TRBJ2-4|.
CASSKEGAAKNIQYF
TGTGCCAGCTCAAAGGAGGGTGCAGCCAAAAACATTCAGTACTTC
>.|TRBV2|TRBJ1-2|.
CASSDRTKRGGYTF
TGTGCCAGCAGTGATAGGACCAAAAGGGGTGGCTACACCTTC
>.|TRBV7-2|TRBJ2-6|.
CASSLQGRTSGANVLTF
TGTGCCAGCAGCTTACAGGGTCGCACCTCTGGGGCCAACGTCCTGACTTTC
>TRBD1|TRBV30|TRBJ1-5|.
CAWSLRTGDSNQPQHF
TGTGCCTGGAGTTTAAGGACAGGGGATAGCAATCAGCCCCAGCATTTT
>TRBD1|TRBV7-2|TRBJ1-5|.
CASSQGGQGGQPQHF
TGTGCCAGCAGTCAGGGGGGACAGGGTGGTCAGCCCCAGCATTTT
>TRBD1|TRBV28|TRBJ2-1|.
CASSLPGQLNNEQFF
TGTGCCAGCAGTCTACCGGGACAGCTGAACAATGAGCAGTTCTTC
>.|TRBV27|TRBJ1-1|.
CASSLSGSVNTEAFF
TGTGCCAGCAGTTTATCCGGGTCGGTGAACACTGAAGCTTTCTTT
>.|TRBV5-1|TRBJ2-7|.
CASSPGDSSSYEQYF
TGCGCCAGCAGCCCGGGGGACTCTAGCTCCTACGAGCAGTACTTC
>TRBD2|TRBV5-1|TRBJ2-2|once
CASSATSENTGELFF
TGCGCCAGCAGCGCGACTAGCGAGAACACCGGGGAGCTGTTTTTT
>.|TRBV6-5|TRBJ1-1|.
CASFWSFSNTEAFF
TGTGCCAGTTTTTGGAGTTTCTCGAACACTGAAGCTTTCTTT
>.|TRBV18|TRBJ2-3|once
CASSPRTVGDTQYF
TGTGCCAGCTCACCAAGGACCGTTGGCGATACGCAGTATTTT
>.|TRBV20-1|TRBJ1-1|.
CSARMNTEAFF
TGCAGTGCCAGAATGAACACTGAAGCTTTCTTT
>TRBD2|TRBV18|TRBJ2-2|.
CASSPSLADTGELFF
TGTGCCAGCTCACCAAGTCTAGCGGACACCGGGGAGCTGTTTTTT
>TRBD1|TRBV2|TRBJ2-5|few
CASSAPGQGGQETQYF
TGTGCCAGCAGCGCCCCGGGACAGGGAGGCCAAGAGACCCAGTACTTC
>TRBD1|TRBV30|TRBJ2-7|.
CASMHRGSTYEQYF
TGTGCCTCTATGCACAGGGGGTCGACCTACGAGCAGTACTTC
>TRBD2|TRBV6-5|TRBJ2-1|.
CASSPRGLAGGRQFF
TGTGCCAGCAGTCCCCGTGGACTAGCGGGAGGGAGGCAGTTCTTC
>.|TRBV6-6|TRBJ1-5|.
CASSYDGGQPQHF
TGTGCCAGCAGTTACGATGGGGGCCAGCCCCAGCATTTT
>TRBD1|TRBV28|TRBJ1-2|.
CASSQQGAGYTF
TGTGCCAGCAGTCAGCAGGGGGCCGGCTACACCTTC
>.|TRBV6-6|TRBJ2-5|medium-sized
CASSSWGPQETQYF
TGTGCCAGCAGCTCCTGGGGGCCCCAAGAGACCCAGTACTTC
>.|TRBV4-1|TRBJ2-1|few
CASSQANEQFF
TGCGCCAGCAGCCAAGCCAATGAGCAGTTCTTC
>TRBD2|TRBV30|TRBJ2-7|once
CAWNLAGVAYEQYF
TGTGCCTGGAATCTAGCGGGAGTTGCCTACGAGCAGTACTTC
>.|TRBV7-2|TRBJ2-7|.
CASRKLVTRPYEQYF
TGTGCCAGCAGAAAACTCGTTACGCGACCTTACGAGCAGTACTTC
>.|TRBV14|TRBJ2-7|.
CASRVSGRGFEQYF
TGTGCCAGCAGAGTATCAGGTAGAGGCTTTGAGCAGTACTTC
>.|TRBV4-3|TRBJ2-7|once
CASSQDRRDEQYF
TGCGCCAGCAGCCAAGATCGACGGGACGAGCAGTACTTC
>.|TRBV27|TRBJ2-1|once
CASSLESLGLAREGNEQFF
TGTGCCAGCAGTCTCGAATCACTGGGATTAGCCAGAGAGGGCAATGAGCAGTTCTTC
>TRBD1|TRBV2|TRBJ1-2|.
CASRTGGAGTAGYTF
TGTGCCAGCAGAACAGGGGGCGCAGGAACCGCTGGCTACACCTTC
>.|TRBV11-1|TRBJ2-3|once
CASSLTPASDTQYF
TGTGCCAGCAGCTTAACCCCGGCTTCAGATACGCAGTATTTT
>TRBD1|TRBV7-2|TRBJ1-3|.
CASSLGSTGDGGNTIYF
TGTGCCAGCAGCTTAGGGTCGACAGGGGATGGTGGAAACACCATATATTTT
>.|TRBV15|TRBJ2-7|.
CATSRERGLSYEQYF
TGTGCCACCAGCAGAGAGCGGGGGCTCTCCTACGAGCAGTACTTC
>TRBD1|TRBV13|TRBJ1-1|.
CASRPVGTANTEAFF
TGTGCCAGCAGACCCGTAGGGACAGCGAACACTGAAGCTTTCTTT
>TRBD1|TRBV6-6|TRBJ2-7|.
CASRGDRALQQYF
TGTGCCAGCCGCGGGGACAGGGCTTTGCAGCAGTACTTC
>TRBD1|TRBV19|TRBJ1-1|.
CASSSNRGTEAFF
TGTGCCAGTAGTTCCAACAGGGGCACTGAAGCTTTCTTT
>.|TRBV6-4|TRBJ2-7|.
CAAGKLRAPSYEQYF
TGTGCCGCGGGAAAGCTACGGGCCCCTTCCTACGAGCAGTACTTC
>.|TRBV6-5|TRBJ2-1|.
CASSPREYNEQFF
TGTGCCAGCAGCCCCCGGGAGTACAATGAGCAGTTCTTC
>TRBD1|TRBV6-5|TRBJ1-2|.
CASSYSQGAGYTF
TGTGCCAGCAGTTACTCCCAGGGGGCTGGCTACACCTTC
>.|TRBV5-6|TRBJ2-6|.
CASSFAMSWVSGANVLTF
TGTGCCAGCAGCTTCGCCATGTCATGGGTATCGGGGGCCAACGTCCTGACTTTC
>.|TRBV7-2|TRBJ1-2|many
CASSSPAYRKGYTF
TGTGCCAGCAGCTCGCCCGCCTACAGAAAAGGCTACACCTTC
>TRBD2|TRBV18|TRBJ2-5|.
CASSPIQREGRETQYF
TGTGCCAGCTCACCAATCCAGCGGGAGGGCCGAGAGACCCAGTACTTC
>.|TRBV7-9|TRBJ2-1|.
CASSLLNNEQFF
TGTGCCAGCAGCTTACTTAACAATGAGCAGTTCTTC
>TRBD2|TRBV19|TRBJ2-1|once
CASSAGTSGRIKISYNEQFF
TGTGCCAGTAGTGCCGGGACTAGCGGGAGGATAAAAATCTCCTACAATGAGCAGTTCTTC
>.|TRBV28|TRBJ1-1|.
CASSFAGMNTEAFF
TGTGCCAGCAGTTTCGCCGGGATGAACACTGAAGCTTTCTTT
>.|TRBV15|TRBJ1-2|.
CATSSAIRGTNYGYTF
TGTGCCACCAGCAGTGCCATCCGAGGTACTAACTATGGCTACACCTTC
>.|TRBV28|TRBJ2-5|.
CASSTTGRLETQYF
TGTGCCAGCAGTACGACAGGGAGGTTGGAGACCCAGTACTTC
>TRBD1|TRBV30|TRBJ2-5|.
CAWSARQGSLEQYF
TGTGCCTGGAGTGCCAGACAGGGGAGCTTGGAACAGTACTTC